This passage covers 7 T cell receptor beta chains from one sample sequenced in a study of blood T cell repertoires in COVID-19. Measured with immunoSEQ multiplex PCR; TCRdb has only the in-frame clones, and not every one. The sample records some 150,000 clones, approximately 90% being singletons. The specimen sequenced was peripheral blood. The origin of the receptors is a woman in her 70s with acute or convalescent COVID-19.

The V and J genes are TRBV5-1 and TRBJ2-5; TRBD2 matches at 9 bases. In germline, CDR1 is SGHRS, CDR2 YFSETQ. This CDR3 is built from 16 residues. After removal of 4 bases from V and 2 bases from J, the junction contained 9 bases not matched to a gene. The CDR3 region is CASSRGASGTQETQYF. CDR3 sequence (DNA): TGCGCCAGCAGCCGAGGGGCTAGCGGGACGCAAGAGACCCAGTACTTC.

The chain combines TRBV2 with TRBJ1-3; 12 nucleotides line up with TRBD1. Germline lookup yields CDR1 SNHLY and CDR2 FYNNEI. The CDR3 covers 15 residues. J gave up 4 bases and V 6 bases, and 4 bases lay outside the gene matches. CDR3 loop: CASSRDRGLGNTIYF. DNA of the CDR3: TGTGCCAGCAGCAGGGACAGGGGGCTGGGAAACACCATATATTTT.

The chain's CDR3 is CASQQVAGQQTQYF. The CDR3 DNA reads as TGTGCCAGCCAGCAGGTCGCGGGGCAACAGACCCAGTACTTC. The chain joins TRBV19 to TRBJ2-5; D may be TRBD2 (6 bases). Trimming shortened V by 9 bases and J by 6 bases, and 20 bases separated the two germline ends. Germline V gene data show CDR1 as LNHDA and CDR2 as SQIVND (reference sequence). The CDR3 runs to 14 residues.

This clone has a single count. CDR3 DNA: TGTGCCAGCAGCCCCCGACTAGCGGGGGCCTACAATGAGCAGTTCTTC. The encoded protein is CASSPRLAGAYNEQFF. This rearrangement joins TRBV9 to TRBJ2-1, with 12 nucleotides matching TRBD2. CDR3 length: 16 residues. V lost 4 bases to trimming and J lost 2 bases; unmatched junction nucleotides: 4. Germline V CDR1 and CDR2: SGDLS, YYNGEE.

The chain couples TRBV28 to TRBJ1-5; the D gene is possibly TRBD1 (5 bases). Germline V gene data show CDR1 as MDHEN and CDR2 as SYDVKM. This CDR3 comprises 15 residues. Trimming removed 8 bases from V and 0 bases from J, with 14 bases in between. The CDR3 here is CASGKEDNSNQPQHF. DNA for the CDR3: TGTGCCAGCGGGAAAGAGGACAATAGCAATCAGCCCCAGCATTTT.

This clone appeared a few times. This rearrangement joins TRBV19 to TRBJ1-4; no firm D call. V lost 5 bases and J 0 bases, leaving 13 bases between the germline ends. CDR1 and CDR2 from the germline V gene are LNHDA and SQIVND (reference sequence). CDR3 length: 16 amino acids. This CDR3 reads CASSSERSTTNEKLFF. CDR3 sequence (DNA): TGTGCCAGTAGTTCGGAAAGGAGCACAACTAATGAAAAACTGTTTTTT.

The gene calls are TRBV4-1 and TRBJ1-5; D possibly corresponds to TRBD1 (5 bases). V lost 0 bases and J 0 bases, leaving 9 bases between the germline ends. Germline V CDR1 and CDR2: MGHRA, YSYEKL. This CDR3 comprises 16 residues. The chain's CDR3 is CASSQDGGNSNQPQHF. In nucleotides, the CDR3 is TGCGCCAGCAGCCAAGATGGGGGGAATAGCAATCAGCCCCAGCATTTT.